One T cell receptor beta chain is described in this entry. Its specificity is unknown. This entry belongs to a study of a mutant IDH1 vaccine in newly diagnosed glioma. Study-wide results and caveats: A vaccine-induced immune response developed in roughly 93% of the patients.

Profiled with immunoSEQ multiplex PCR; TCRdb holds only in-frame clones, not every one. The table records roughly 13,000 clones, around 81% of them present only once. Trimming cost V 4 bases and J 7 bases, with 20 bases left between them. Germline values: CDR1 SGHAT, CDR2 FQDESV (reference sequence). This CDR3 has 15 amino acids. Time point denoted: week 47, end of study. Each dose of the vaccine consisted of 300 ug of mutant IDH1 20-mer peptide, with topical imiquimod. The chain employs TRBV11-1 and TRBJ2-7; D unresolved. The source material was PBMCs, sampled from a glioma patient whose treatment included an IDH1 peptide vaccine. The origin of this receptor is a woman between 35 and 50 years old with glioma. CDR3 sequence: CASSSSRSTPEEQYF. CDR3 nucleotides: TGTGCCAGCAGCTCCAGCCGCAGTACGCCCGAGGAGCAGTACTTC.